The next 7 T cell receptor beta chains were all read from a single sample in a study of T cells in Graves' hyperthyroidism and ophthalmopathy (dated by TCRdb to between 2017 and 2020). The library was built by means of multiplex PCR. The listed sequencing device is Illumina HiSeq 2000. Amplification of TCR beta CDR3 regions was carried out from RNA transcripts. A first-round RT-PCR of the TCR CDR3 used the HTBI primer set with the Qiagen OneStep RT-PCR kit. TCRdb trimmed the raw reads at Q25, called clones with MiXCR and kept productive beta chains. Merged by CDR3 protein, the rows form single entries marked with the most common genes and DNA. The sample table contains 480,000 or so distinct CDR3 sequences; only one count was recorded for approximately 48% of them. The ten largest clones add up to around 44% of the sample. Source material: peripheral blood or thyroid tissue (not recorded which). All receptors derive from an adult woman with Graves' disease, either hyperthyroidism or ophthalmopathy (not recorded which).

CDR3 amino acids: CASRFGQGQHF. In DNA form, the CDR3 reads TGTGCCAGCAGATTCGGACAGGGCCAGCATTTT. The V and J genes are TRBV2 and TRBJ1-5; 8 positions match TRBD1. Germline CDR1 reads SNHLY; CDR2 reads FYNNEI. Trimming took 6 bases from V and 12 from J; bases not matched to a gene: 4. This CDR3 comprises 11 residues.

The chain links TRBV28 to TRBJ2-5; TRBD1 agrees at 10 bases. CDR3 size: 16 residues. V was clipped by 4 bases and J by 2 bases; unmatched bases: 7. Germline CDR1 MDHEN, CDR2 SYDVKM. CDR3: CASSSVPGQGQETQYF. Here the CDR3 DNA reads TGTGCCAGCAGTTCGGTACCGGGACAGGGGCAAGAGACCCAGTACTTC.

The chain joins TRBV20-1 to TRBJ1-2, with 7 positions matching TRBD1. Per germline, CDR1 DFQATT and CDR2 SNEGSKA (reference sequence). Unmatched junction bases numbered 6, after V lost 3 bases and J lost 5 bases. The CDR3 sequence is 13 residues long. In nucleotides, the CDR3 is TGCAGTGCTAGTGACACAGGGGTTTATGGCTACACCTTC. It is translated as CSASDTGVYGYTF.

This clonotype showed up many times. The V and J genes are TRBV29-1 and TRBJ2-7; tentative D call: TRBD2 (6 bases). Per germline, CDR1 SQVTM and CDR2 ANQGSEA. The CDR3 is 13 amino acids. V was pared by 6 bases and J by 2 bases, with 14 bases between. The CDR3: CSVRGLQTYEQYF. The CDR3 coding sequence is TGCAGCGTGCGGGGACTCCAAACCTACGAGCAGTACTTC.

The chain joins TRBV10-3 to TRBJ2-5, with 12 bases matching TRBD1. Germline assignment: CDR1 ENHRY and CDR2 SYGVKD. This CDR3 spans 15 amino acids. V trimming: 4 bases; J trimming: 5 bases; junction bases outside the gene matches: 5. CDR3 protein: CAISARDRGHETQYF. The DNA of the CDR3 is TGTGCCATCAGTGCCCGGGACAGGGGGCATGAGACCCAGTACTTC.

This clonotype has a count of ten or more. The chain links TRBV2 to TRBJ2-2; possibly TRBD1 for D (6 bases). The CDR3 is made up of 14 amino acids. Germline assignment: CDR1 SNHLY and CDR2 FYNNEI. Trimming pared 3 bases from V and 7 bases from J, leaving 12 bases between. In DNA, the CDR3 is TGTGCCAGCAGTGAGGGACACCTCCGCGGGGAGCTGTTTTTT. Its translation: CASSEGHLRGELFF.

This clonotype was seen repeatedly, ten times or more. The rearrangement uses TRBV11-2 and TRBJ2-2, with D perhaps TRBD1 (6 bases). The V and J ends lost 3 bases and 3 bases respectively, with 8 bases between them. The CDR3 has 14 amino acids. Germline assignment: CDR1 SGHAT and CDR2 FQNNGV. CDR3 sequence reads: CASSFAGDTGELFF. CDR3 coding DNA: TGTGCCAGCAGCTTCGCAGGGGACACCGGGGAGCTGTTTTTT.